This T cell receptor beta chain emerged from a study of OX40 agonist ivuxolimab in advanced cancers. Study context: Every 2 weeks, patients got intravenous ivuxolimab at one of six dose levels (0.01-10 mg/kg).

TCRdb keeps only in-frame clones here, not all; method: immunoSEQ multiplex PCR. The sample has approximately 51,000 clones, about 78% seen once. From germline, CDR1 is SGDLS and CDR2 YYNGEE. With V trimmed by 4 bases and J by 7 bases, 10 bases remained unmatched. The CDR3 loop spans 14 amino acids. V usage is TRBV9 and J usage is TRBJ1-1; TRBD1 matches at 7 bases. Sequencing used CD4+ or CD8+ T cells sorted from blood, obtained in a trial of the OX40 agonist ivuxolimab. This receptor was obtained from an adult with an advanced solid tumor such as melanoma, head and neck, liver or kidney cancer. The CDR3 loop is CASSPGTAPHEAFF. In DNA form, the CDR3 reads TGTGCCAGCAGCCCAGGGACAGCTCCACATGAAGCTTTCTTT.